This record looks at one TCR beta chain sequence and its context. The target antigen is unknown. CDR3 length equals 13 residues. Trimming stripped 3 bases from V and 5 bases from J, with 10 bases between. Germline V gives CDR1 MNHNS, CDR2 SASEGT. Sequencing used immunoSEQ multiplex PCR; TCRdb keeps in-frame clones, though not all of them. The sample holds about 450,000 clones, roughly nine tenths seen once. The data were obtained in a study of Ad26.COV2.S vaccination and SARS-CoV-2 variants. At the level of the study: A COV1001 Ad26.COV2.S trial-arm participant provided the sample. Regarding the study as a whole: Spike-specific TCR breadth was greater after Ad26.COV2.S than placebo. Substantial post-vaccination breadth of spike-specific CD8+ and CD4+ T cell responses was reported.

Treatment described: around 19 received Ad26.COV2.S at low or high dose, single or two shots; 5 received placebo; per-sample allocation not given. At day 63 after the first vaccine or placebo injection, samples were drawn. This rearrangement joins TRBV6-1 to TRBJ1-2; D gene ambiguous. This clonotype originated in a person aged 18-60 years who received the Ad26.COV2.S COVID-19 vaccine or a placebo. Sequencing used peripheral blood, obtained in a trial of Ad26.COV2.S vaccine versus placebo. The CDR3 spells CASSEGLRYGYTF. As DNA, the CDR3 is TGTGCCAGCAGTGAGGGCTTACGGTATGGCTACACCTTC.